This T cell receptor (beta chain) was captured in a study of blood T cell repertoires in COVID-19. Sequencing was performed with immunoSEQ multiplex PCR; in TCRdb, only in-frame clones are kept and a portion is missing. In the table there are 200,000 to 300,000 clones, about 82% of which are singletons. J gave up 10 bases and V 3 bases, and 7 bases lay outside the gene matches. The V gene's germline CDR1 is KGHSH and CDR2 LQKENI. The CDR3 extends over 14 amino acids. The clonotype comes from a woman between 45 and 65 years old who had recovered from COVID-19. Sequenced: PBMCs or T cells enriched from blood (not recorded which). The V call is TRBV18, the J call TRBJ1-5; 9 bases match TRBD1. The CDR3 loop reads CASSPDRGKTPQHF. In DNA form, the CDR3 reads TGTGCCAGCTCACCCGACAGGGGGAAAACTCCCCAGCATTTT.